This is a list of T cell receptor beta chains from one sample in a study of blood T cell repertoires in COVID-19. The repertoire was sequenced with immunoSEQ multiplex PCR; TCRdb's copy has only in-frame clones and lacks some. The data hold roughly 250,000 clones, with 75% to 90% observed a single time. The sample was peripheral blood. Receptors were obtained from a woman aged 55 to 70 with active or convalescent COVID-19. CDR3s include the opening cysteine and the closing phenylalanine or tryptophan. The D gene is left open where the match is weak. Rows give clone size only sometimes, using once, few, many, or a class for an expanded clone.

10,many,.,TRBV29-1,TRBJ1-1,CSVVGTEAFF,TGCAGCGTTGTCGGCACTGAAGCTTTCTTT
14,.,.,TRBV6-2/TRBV6-3,TRBJ2-2,CASSLNPGTGELFF,TGTGCCAGCAGCCTAAACCCGGGGACCGGGGAGCTGTTTTTT
12,few,.,TRBV21-1,TRBJ2-7,CASDREVYEQYF,TGTGCCAGCGACAGGGAGGTCTACGAGCAGTACTTC
13,few,TRBD1,TRBV11-1,TRBJ2-3,CASRTGAADTQYF,TGTGCCAGCAGAACAGGGGCCGCAGATACGCAGTATTTT
12,.,.,TRBV6-5,TRBJ2-7,CASSYPGSPPHF,TGTGCCAGCAGTTACCCGGGGTCCCCGCCTCACTTC
17,.,TRBD1,TRBV25-1,TRBJ2-7,CASSEYGGTGGSYEQYF,TGTGCCAGCAGTGAATATGGCGGGACAGGGGGGTCCTACGAGCAGTACTTC
15,.,.,TRBV5-1,TRBJ2-5,CASSPDLTRSETQYF,TGCGCCAGCAGCCCCGACCTGACTAGGAGCGAGACCCAGTACTTC
17,few,TRBD1,TRBV11-2,TRBJ1-4,CASSFSGGGQGNEKLFF,TGTGCCAGCAGCTTCAGCGGGGGGGGACAGGGAAATGAAAAACTGTTTTTT
19,.,TRBD2,TRBV7-9,TRBJ2-2,CASSFTGTSGLWDTGELFF,TGTGCCAGCAGCTTTACCGGGACTAGCGGACTTTGGGACACCGGGGAGCTGTTTTTT
17,.,TRBD1,TRBV11-2,TRBJ1-5,CASSLETGTGNNQPQHF,TGTGCCAGCAGCTTAGAAACTGGGACAGGGAACAATCAGCCCCAGCATTTT
15,.,TRBD1,TRBV12-5,TRBJ1-3,CASGPGTGLGNTIYF,TGTGCTAGTGGTCCCGGGACAGGGCTAGGAAACACCATATATTTT
17,few,TRBD1,TRBV28,TRBJ1-4,CASSPRQGRIGNEKLFF,TGTGCCAGCAGCCCCCGACAGGGGAGAATTGGTAATGAAAAACTGTTTTTT
15,.,TRBD1,TRBV18,TRBJ2-2,CASSLQGANTGELFF,TGTGCCAGCTCCCTACAGGGGGCTAACACCGGGGAGCTGTTTTTT
14,.,TRBD1,TRBV19,TRBJ2-5,CASTSTGGQETQYF,TGTGCCAGTACGTCGACAGGGGGCCAAGAGACCCAGTACTTC
15,.,.,TRBV5-1,TRBJ1-2,CASSFGTSVNYGYTF,TGCGCCAGCAGCTTTGGGACAAGCGTTAACTATGGCTACACCTTC
12,few,.,TRBV29-1,TRBJ1-2,CSVSRVGYGYTF,TGCAGCGTGAGCAGGGTGGGGTATGGCTACACCTTC
15,.,TRBD1,TRBV24-1,TRBJ2-3,CATSEGQAGRDTQYF,TGTGCCACCAGTGAGGGACAGGCTGGGAGAGATACGCAGTATTTT
15,.,TRBD2,TRBV5-8,TRBJ2-1,CASSLWSGGYNEQFF,TGTGCCAGCAGCTTGTGGAGCGGGGGATACAATGAGCAGTTCTTC
15,.,TRBD2,TRBV11-2,TRBJ2-1,CASSLGASGQNEQFF,TGTGCCAGCAGCTTAGGGGCTAGCGGACAAAATGAGCAGTTCTTC
17,many,TRBD1,TRBV7-2,TRBJ2-3,CASSLVPRTGGADTQYF,TGTGCCAGCAGCTTAGTTCCGAGGACAGGGGGCGCAGATACGCAGTATTTT
15,many,TRBD2,TRBV3-1/TRBV3-2,TRBJ2-1,CASSPRGGQNNEQFF,TGTGCCAGCAGCCCGCGGGGGGGCCAGAATAATGAGCAGTTCTTC
13,once,TRBD2,TRBV11-2,TRBJ2-7,CASSSGLTYEQYF,TGTGCCAGCAGCTCGGGACTAACCTACGAGCAGTACTTC
15,.,TRBD1,TRBV4-1,TRBJ1-1,CASSHPGTGYTEAFF,TGCGCCAGCAGCCACCCCGGGACAGGATACACTGAAGCTTTCTTT
15,.,TRBD1,TRBV5-6,TRBJ2-1,CASSLGTGSYNEQFF,TGTGCCAGCAGCTTGGGGACAGGGTCCTACAATGAGCAGTTCTTC
14,.,TRBD1,TRBV5-1,TRBJ1-1,CASSLNRGATEAFF,TGCGCCAGCAGCTTGAACAGGGGCGCCACTGAAGCTTTCTTT
12,.,TRBD1,TRBV29-1,TRBJ1-4,CSVGDSHEKLFF,TGCAGCGTTGGGGACAGCCATGAAAAACTGTTTTTT
14,.,TRBD1,TRBV15,TRBJ2-7,CATSRQTGVYEQYF,TGTGCCACCAGCAGACAAACAGGGGTATACGAGCAGTACTTC
13,.,TRBD1,TRBV27,TRBJ1-2,CASSYRGNYGYTF,TGTGCCAGCAGTTACAGGGGGAACTATGGCTACACCTTC
14,.,.,TRBV9,TRBJ1-4,CASNGGAVNEKLFF,TGTGCCAGCAACGGGGGGGCGGTTAATGAAAAACTGTTTTTT
17,.,.,TRBV12-2,TRBJ2-5,CASRLAELAGGLETQYF,TGTGCAAGTCGCTTAGCGGAACTAGCGGGGGGCCTAGAGACCCAGTACTTC
14,.,TRBD1,TRBV27,TRBJ1-2,CASRAGQGKGGYTF,TGTGCCAGCAGAGCTGGACAGGGTAAAGGAGGCTACACCTTC
16,.,TRBD1,TRBV3-1/TRBV3-2,TRBJ2-7,CASSQGWGQATYEQYF,TGTGCCAGCAGCCAAGGGTGGGGACAGGCTACCTACGAGCAGTACTTC
15,.,TRBD1,TRBV19,TRBJ1-5,CASSTWGQGDQPQHF,TGTGCCAGTAGTACCTGGGGACAGGGAGATCAGCCCCAGCATTTT
13,.,.,TRBV5-1,TRBJ1-5,CASSESGDQPQHF,TGCGCCAGCAGTGAGTCAGGGGACCAGCCCCAGCATTTT
14,.,TRBD1,TRBV11-2,TRBJ1-2,CASSLGDRVGGYTF,TGTGCCAGCAGCTTAGGGGACAGGGTGGGCGGCTACACCTTC
14,.,.,TRBV7-8,TRBJ1-1,CASSLRTENTEAFF,TGTGCCAGCAGTTTACGGACAGAGAACACTGAAGCTTTCTTT
14,once,.,TRBV7-9,TRBJ1-2,CASSLGTAIYGYTF,TGTGCCAGCAGCTTAGGGACAGCAATTTATGGCTACACCTTC
21,.,TRBD1,TRBV28,TRBJ2-2,CASSFQARYRGLAENTGELFF,TGTGCCAGCAGTTTTCAGGCTCGATACAGGGGGCTAGCGGAGAACACCGGGGAGCTGTTTTTT
15,.,.,TRBV6-5,TRBJ1-2,CASSYLGTGNYGYTF,TGTGCCAGCAGTTATTTAGGGACTGGGAACTATGGCTACACCTTC
14,.,TRBD1,TRBV29-1,TRBJ1-1,CSVDTGQGNTEAFF,TGCAGCGTTGATACGGGACAGGGTAACACTGAAGCTTTCTTT
12,.,.,TRBV6-5,TRBJ2-7,CASRGAPYEQYF,TGTGCCAGCAGGGGGGCCCCCTACGAGCAGTACTTC
15,once,TRBD1,TRBV7-9,TRBJ1-1,CASSLGGTGGTEAFF,TGTGCCAGCAGCTTAGGGGGGACAGGGGGCACTGAAGCTTTCTTT
16,few,.,TRBV4-1,TRBJ2-5,CASSQGWQLGGETQYF,TGCGCCAGCAGCCAAGGATGGCAGCTTGGGGGGGAGACCCAGTACTTC
13,.,.,TRBV30,TRBJ2-2,CAWGNLNTGELFF,TGTGCCTGGGGTAATTTGAACACCGGGGAGCTGTTTTTT
17,.,.,TRBV11-2,TRBJ2-3,CASSLRWEGGITDTQYF,TGTGCCAGCAGCCTCCGTTGGGAGGGGGGTATCACAGATACGCAGTATTTT